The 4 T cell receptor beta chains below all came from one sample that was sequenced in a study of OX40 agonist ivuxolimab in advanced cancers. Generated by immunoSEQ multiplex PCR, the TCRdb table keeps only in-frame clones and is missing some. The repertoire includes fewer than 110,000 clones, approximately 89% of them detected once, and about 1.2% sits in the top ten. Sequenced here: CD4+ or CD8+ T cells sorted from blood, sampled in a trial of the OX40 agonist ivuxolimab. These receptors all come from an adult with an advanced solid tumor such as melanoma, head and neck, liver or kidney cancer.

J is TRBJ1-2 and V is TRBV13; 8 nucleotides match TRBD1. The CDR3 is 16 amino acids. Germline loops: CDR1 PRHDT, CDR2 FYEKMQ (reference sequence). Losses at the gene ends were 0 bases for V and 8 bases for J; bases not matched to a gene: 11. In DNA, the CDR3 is TGTGCCAGCAGCTTAGGGGTACAGGGGGTCCAAGTGGGCTACACCTTC. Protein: CASSLGVQGVQVGYTF.

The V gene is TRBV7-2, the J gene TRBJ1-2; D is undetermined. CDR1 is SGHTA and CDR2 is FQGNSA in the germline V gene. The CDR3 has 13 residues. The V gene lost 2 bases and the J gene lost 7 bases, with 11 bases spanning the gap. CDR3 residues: CASSLRSAGGYTF. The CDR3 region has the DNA TGTGCCAGCAGCTTACGGTCGGCCGGTGGCTACACCTTC.

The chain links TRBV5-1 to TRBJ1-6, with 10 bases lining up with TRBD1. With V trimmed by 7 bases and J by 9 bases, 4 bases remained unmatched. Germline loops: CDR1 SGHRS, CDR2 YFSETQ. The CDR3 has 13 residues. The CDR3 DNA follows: TGCGCCAGCGGGACAGGGGCGGGTTCACCCCTCCACTTT. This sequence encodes CASGTGAGSPLHF.

The CDR3 DNA follows: TGCGCCAGCAGCCAAGATGGAGCTCGGGCTAGCGGGAGGGGGGAGACCCAGTACTTC. Translating it yields CASSQDGARASGRGETQYF. This chain joins TRBV4-3 and TRBJ2-5, with 12 bases fitting TRBD2. The V gene end was trimmed by 0 bases and the J gene end by 5 bases; junction bases not matched to a gene: 13. CDR1 and CDR2 from the germline V gene are LGHNA and YSLEER. The CDR3 length is 19 residues.